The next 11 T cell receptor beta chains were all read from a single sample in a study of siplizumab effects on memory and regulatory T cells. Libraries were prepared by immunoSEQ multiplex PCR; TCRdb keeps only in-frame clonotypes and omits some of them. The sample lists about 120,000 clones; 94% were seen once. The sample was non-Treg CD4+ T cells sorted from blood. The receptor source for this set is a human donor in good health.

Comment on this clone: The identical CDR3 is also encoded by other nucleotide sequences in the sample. Here the CDR3 reads CASSLTGDEQYF. The CDR3, as DNA: TGTGCCAGCAGCCTTACAGGGGACGAGCAGTACTTC. The chain combines TRBV7-9 with TRBJ2-7, with TRBD1 matching 7 bases. With V trimmed by 5 bases and J by 5 bases, 3 bases remained unmatched. Germline CDR1 reads SEHNR; CDR2 reads FQNEAQ (reference sequence). The length of the CDR3 is 12 residues.

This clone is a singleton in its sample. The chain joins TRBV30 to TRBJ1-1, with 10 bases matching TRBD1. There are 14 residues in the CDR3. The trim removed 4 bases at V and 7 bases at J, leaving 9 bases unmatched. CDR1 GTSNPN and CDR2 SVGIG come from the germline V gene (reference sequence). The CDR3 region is CAWIGDRGQGEAFF. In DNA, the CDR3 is TGTGCCTGGATCGGCGACAGGGGGCAGGGTGAAGCTTTCTTT.

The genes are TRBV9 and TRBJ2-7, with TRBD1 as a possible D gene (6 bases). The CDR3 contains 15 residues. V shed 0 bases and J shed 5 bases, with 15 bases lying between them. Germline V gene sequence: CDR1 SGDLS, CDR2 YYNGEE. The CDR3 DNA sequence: TGTGCCAGCAGCGTAGAGGGACATGGCGAACACGAGCAGTACTTC. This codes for CASSVEGHGEHEQYF. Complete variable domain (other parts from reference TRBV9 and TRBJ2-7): DSGVTQTPKHLITATGQRVTLRCSPRSGDLSVYWYQQSLDQGLQFLIQYYNGEERAKGNILERFSAQQFPDLHSELNLSSLELGDSALYFCASSVEGHGEHEQYFGPGTRLTVT.

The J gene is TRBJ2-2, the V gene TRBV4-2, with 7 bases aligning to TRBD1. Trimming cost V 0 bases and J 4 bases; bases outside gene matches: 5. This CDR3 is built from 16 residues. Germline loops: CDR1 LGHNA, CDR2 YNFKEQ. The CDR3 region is CASSQEVTGVTGELFF. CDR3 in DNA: TGTGCCAGCAGCCAAGAGGTAACAGGGGTCACCGGGGAGCTGTTTTTT.

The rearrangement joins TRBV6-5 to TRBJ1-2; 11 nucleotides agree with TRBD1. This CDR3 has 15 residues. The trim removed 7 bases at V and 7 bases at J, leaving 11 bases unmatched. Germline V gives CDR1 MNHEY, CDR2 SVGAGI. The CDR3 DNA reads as TGTGCCAGCACCTTCGGACAGGGGGCGCAAAGTGGCTACACCTTC. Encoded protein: CASTFGQGAQSGYTF.

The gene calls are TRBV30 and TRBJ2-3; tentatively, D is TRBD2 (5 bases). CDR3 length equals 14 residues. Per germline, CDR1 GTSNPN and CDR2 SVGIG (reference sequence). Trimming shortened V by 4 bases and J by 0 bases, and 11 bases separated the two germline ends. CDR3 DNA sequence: TGTGCCTGGAATTCGGGAACTAGCACAGATACGCAGTATTTT. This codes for CAWNSGTSTDTQYF.

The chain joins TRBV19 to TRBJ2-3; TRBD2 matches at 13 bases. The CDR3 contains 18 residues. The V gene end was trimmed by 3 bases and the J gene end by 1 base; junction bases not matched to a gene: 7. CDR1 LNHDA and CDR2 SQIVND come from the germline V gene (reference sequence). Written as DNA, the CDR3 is TGTGCCAGTAGTATGGTCCCCGGACTAGCGGGGGGCACAGATACGCAGTATTTT. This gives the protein CASSMVPGLAGGTDTQYF. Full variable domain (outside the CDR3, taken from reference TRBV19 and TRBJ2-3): DGGITQSPKYLFRKEGQNVTLSCEQNLNHDAMYWYRQDPGQGLRLIYYSQIVNDFQKGDIAEGYSVSREKKESFPLTVTSAQKNPTAFYLCASSMVPGLAGGTDTQYFGPGTRLTVL.

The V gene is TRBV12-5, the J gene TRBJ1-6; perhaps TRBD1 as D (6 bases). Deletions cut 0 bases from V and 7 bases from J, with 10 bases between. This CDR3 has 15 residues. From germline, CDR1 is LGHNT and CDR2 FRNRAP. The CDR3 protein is CASGLVQGSNSPLHF. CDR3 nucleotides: TGTGCTAGTGGTTTGGTGCAGGGGTCGAATTCACCCCTCCACTTT. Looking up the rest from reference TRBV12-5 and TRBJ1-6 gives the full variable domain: DARVTQTPRHKVTEMGQEVTMRCQPILGHNTVFWYRQTMMQGLELLAYFRNRAPLDDSGMPKDRFSAEMPDATLATLKIQPSEPRDSAVYFCASGLVQGSNSPLHFGNGTRLTVT.

In DNA, the CDR3 is TGTGCCAGCATTCGGGTGAACACTGAAGCTTTCTTT. Residues: CASIRVNTEAFF. V gene TRBV2 combines with J gene TRBJ1-1; D is ambiguous. V lost 7 bases to trimming and J lost 0 bases, with 6 bases between them. The length of the CDR3 is 12 residues. Germline V gives CDR1 SNHLY, CDR2 FYNNEI.

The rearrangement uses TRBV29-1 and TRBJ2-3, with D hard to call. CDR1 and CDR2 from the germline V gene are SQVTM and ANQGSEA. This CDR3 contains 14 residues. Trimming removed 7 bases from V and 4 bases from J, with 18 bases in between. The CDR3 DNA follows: TGCAGCGCCCAGTCCCAGCTTCCCCCAGATACGCAGTATTTT. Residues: CSAQSQLPPDTQYF.

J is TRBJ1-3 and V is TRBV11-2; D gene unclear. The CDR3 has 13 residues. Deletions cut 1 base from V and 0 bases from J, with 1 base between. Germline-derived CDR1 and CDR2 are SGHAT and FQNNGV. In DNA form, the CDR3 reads TGTGCCAGCAGCTTAGTCTCTGGAAACACCATATATTTT. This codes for CASSLVSGNTIYF.